Presented here are 13 T cell receptor beta chains from one specimen sequenced in a study of blood T cells in healthy people across ages. Then a second PCR, running about 6 to 12 cycles, was carried out with a sample-barcoded 5' primer and a J-beta primer mix. One entry per CDR3 protein, called by TCRdb with MiXCR from the 5' RACE reads. Of 580,000 or so distinct CDR3 sequences detected, 47% appear once; the ten largest clones hold 20% to 25%. Sequencing input: blood. The receptors derive from an older man in good health.

This chain connects TRBV28 to TRBJ2-7; 9 bases map to TRBD1. The J call is in doubt because the DNA end fits TRBJ2-5 better. There are 14 residues in the CDR3. CDR1 is MDHEN and CDR2 is SYDVKM in the germline V gene. The CDR3 DNA reads TGTGCCAGCAGTTTGGGACAGGGTAAAGGGACCCAGTACTTC. It encodes CASSLGQGKGTQYF.

This sequence joins TRBV5-5 and TRBJ1-1; weak D call: TRBD1 (6 bases). This CDR3 has 13 residues. Germline values: CDR1 SGHKS, CDR2 YYEKEE (reference sequence). With 4 bases removed from V and 5 bases from J, the gap between germline ends came to 12 bases. CDR3 bases: TGTGCCAGCAGCCCAGGGGTTACGACTGAAGCTTTCTTT. Translated, it gives CASSPGVTTEAFF.

The V and J genes are TRBV6-5 and TRBJ2-5; tentative D call: TRBD2 (6 bases). Trimming pared 2 bases from V and 4 bases from J, leaving 17 bases between. Germline loops: CDR1 MNHEY, CDR2 SVGAGI. CDR3 length: 16 amino acids. The CDR3 sequence is CASSYPGDSVGETQYF. CDR3 bases: TGTGCCAGCAGTTACCCCGGGGACTCGGTGGGAGAGACCCAGTACTTC.

This clonotype appeared a few times. The V and J genes are TRBV4-2 and TRBJ2-3; D uncertain. In germline, CDR1 is LGHNA, CDR2 YNFKEQ. The CDR3 has 16 amino acids. Deletions cut 0 bases from V and 2 bases from J, with 12 bases between. CDR3 sequence reads: CASSQDAGQYTDTQYF. CDR3 coding DNA: TGTGCCAGCAGCCAAGATGCAGGCCAGTACACAGATACGCAGTATTTT.

This clonotype was seen a few times. CDR3 in DNA: TGTGCCAGCAGCTTTCCACAGGGGGGCAGCTCCTACGAGCAGTACTTC. It translates to CASSFPQGGSSYEQYF. The chain is built from TRBV7-9 and TRBJ2-7; 8 bases match TRBD1. CDR3 length equals 16 residues. J lost 0 bases, V lost 3 bases, and 7 bases had no gene match. Germline lookup yields CDR1 SEHNR and CDR2 FQNEAQ (reference sequence).

This clonotype occurred a few times. This sequence joins TRBV5-6 and TRBJ2-5; 7 bases fit TRBD2. Germline V gives CDR1 SGHDT, CDR2 YYEEEE. The CDR3 is 15 amino acids. V was pared by 4 bases and J by 2 bases, with 8 bases of the junction left unmatched. The DNA for the CDR3 is TGTGCCAGCAGCAAAACACCGGGACTACAAGAGACCCAGTACTTC. Translated, it gives CASSKTPGLQETQYF.

Ten or more counts support this clonotype. This chain links TRBV28 with TRBJ2-1; D assignment may be TRBD1 or TRBD2 (6 bases each). Trimming cost V 8 bases and J 0 bases, with 14 bases left between them. Germline loops: CDR1 MDHEN, CDR2 SYDVKM. The CDR3 totals 15 residues. The CDR3 bases are TGTGCCAGCGAAACTAGGGGGGACTCCTACAATGAGCAGTTCTTC. Amino acids: CASETRGDSYNEQFF.

The sample holds a few counts of this clonotype. The genes are TRBV12-3 or TRBV12-4 and TRBJ2-3, with 12 bases identical to TRBD1. The J segment lost 6 bases and the V segment lost 6 bases, leaving 7 bases of the junction unmatched. The CDR3 sequence is 15 residues long. CDR3 nucleotides: TGTGCCAGCAGGCCCGGGACAGGGGGCATCGATACGCAGTATTTT. Its protein product is CASRPGTGGIDTQYF.

The rearrangement links TRBV10-3 to TRBJ2-2, with D unresolved. Germline-derived CDR1 and CDR2 are ENHRY and SYGVKD. The V end was cut by 6 bases, the J end by 7 bases, with 15 bases between. The CDR3 has 14 residues. CDR3 sequence reads: CAISLDTLYGELFF. In DNA form, the CDR3 reads TGTGCCATCAGCCTTGACACCCTTTACGGGGAGCTGTTTTTT.

In its sample, this clonotype was seen a few times. The V call is TRBV7-2, the J call TRBJ2-3; a weak D match, TRBD2 (6 bases). The CDR3 contains 16 residues. Germline CDR1 reads SGHTA; CDR2 reads FQGNSA. Trimming stripped 5 bases from V and 4 bases from J, with 19 bases between. The CDR3 region is CASSRRPGLTPDTQYF. Here the CDR3 DNA reads TGTGCCAGCAGCCGCCGTCCCGGACTAACCCCAGATACGCAGTATTTT.

The V call is TRBV5-1, the J call TRBJ2-2; 9 nucleotides line up with TRBD1. Trimming cost V 5 bases and J 6 bases; bases outside gene matches: 8. Germline CDR1 SGHRS, CDR2 YFSETQ. This CDR3 is built from 15 residues. The CDR3 DNA is TGCGCCAGCAGTCTCGGACAGGGGCCCGCCGGGGAGCTGTTTTTT. It encodes CASSLGQGPAGELFF.

This clonotype was seen repeatedly, ten times or more. One end of the junction fails to match germline, which may point to a read error. The chain recombines TRBV6-1 with TRBJ2-5; a possible D gene is TRBD2 (5 bases). Germline CDR1 reads MNHNS; CDR2 reads SASEGT. This CDR3 has 12 residues. Here the CDR3 reads CASSKAEETQYF. The CDR3 DNA reads TGTGCCAGCAGTAAAGCGGAAGAGACCCAGTACTTC.

This clonotype was found many times. V gene TRBV6-6 combines with J gene TRBJ2-1; 7 positions match TRBD1. Per the germline V gene, CDR1 is MNHNY and CDR2 is SVGAGI (reference sequence). CDR3 size: 15 residues. V gave up 5 bases and J gave up 4 bases; unmatched junction bases: 8. The CDR3 region has the DNA TGTGCCAGCAGTACAAGACAGGGAGATTACAATGAGCAGTTCTTC. Translated, it gives CASSTRQGDYNEQFF.